These 21 T cell receptor beta chains share one sample of origin, sequenced in a study of STAT5B mutations in CD4+ large granular lymphocyte leukemia. Profiling relied on immunoSEQ multiplex PCR, and the TCRdb table lists in-frame clones only, not all of them. Of tens of thousands of clones in the sample, about 74% are singletons; the top ten hold 0.29%. Source material: CD4+ T cells from blood buffy coats. These receptors all stem from a human donor in good health.

J is TRBJ2-2 and V is TRBV2, with TRBD1 identical over 8 bases. This CDR3 is 14 amino acids long. Germline V gene data show CDR1 as SNHLY and CDR2 as FYNNEI. V lost 6 bases and J lost 4; bases outside the gene matches: 4. The CDR3 spells CASRVGTGTGELFF. DNA for the CDR3: TGTGCCAGCAGGGTAGGGACAGGCACCGGGGAGCTGTTTTTT.

The J gene is TRBJ1-5, the V gene TRBV6-6, with no clear D. Trimming took 5 bases from V and 0 from J, leaving 11 bases between them. The CDR3 loop spans 15 amino acids. The germline CDR1 and CDR2 sequences are MNHNY and SVGAGI (reference sequence). CDR3 region: CASSTAANSNQPQHF. In DNA form, the CDR3 reads TGTGCCAGCAGTACTGCCGCAAATAGCAATCAGCCCCAGCATTTT.

The rearrangement joins TRBV5-1 to TRBJ2-3; D is ambiguous. V was clipped by 1 base and J by 3 bases, with 12 bases between them. The CDR3 runs to 15 residues. Germline V CDR1 and CDR2: SGHRS, YFSETQ. The CDR3 region has the DNA TGCGCCAGCAGCTTGAGTGTCTTGGAAACAGATACGCAGTATTTT. Translating it yields CASSLSVLETDTQYF.

The J gene is TRBJ2-1, the V gene TRBV10-3, with TRBD2 as a possible D gene (7 bases). In germline, CDR1 is ENHRY, CDR2 SYGVKD. V dropped 6 bases and J dropped 9 bases, with 12 bases sitting between them. This CDR3 has 12 amino acids. The CDR3 protein is CAISAGAGEQFF. CDR3 nucleotide sequence: TGTGCCATCAGCGCGGGGGCCGGTGAGCAGTTCTTC.

V is TRBV6-4 and J is TRBJ2-2, with 8 positions matching TRBD1. The CDR3 covers 16 residues. The junction had 11 bases not matched to a gene; V was cut back by 5 bases and J by 6 bases. Per germline, CDR1 MRHNA and CDR2 SNTAGT. The CDR3 coding sequence is TGTGCCAGCAGTCACACCGGACAGGGTGAGGCCGGGGAGCTGTTTTTT. Protein sequence: CASSHTGQGEAGELFF.

This clone came up a few times. V is TRBV5-1 and J is TRBJ2-1; 8 nucleotides line up with TRBD2. This CDR3 is built from 15 residues. V lost 4 bases to trimming and J lost 4 bases; unmatched junction nucleotides: 7. The germline CDR1 and CDR2 sequences are SGHRS and YFSETQ. CDR3 nucleotides: TGCGCCAGCAGCCGAAGCGGGAGCGATTACAATGAGCAGTTCTTC. Residues: CASSRSGSDYNEQFF.

This clone turned up a few times. The chain combines TRBV7-3 with TRBJ1-4; D remains ambiguous. The CDR3 contains 13 residues. Germline V gene data show CDR1 as SGHTA and CDR2 as FQGTGA. V was trimmed by 5 bases and J by 8 bases, leaving 12 bases between them. CDR3 DNA: TGTGCCAGCAGCCTACATCTGGGAGAAAAACTGTTTTTT. It yields the protein CASSLHLGEKLFF.

CDR3 sequence (DNA): TGCGCCAGCAGCCGAGGGACAGGAAGCTATGGCTACACCTTC. Its translation: CASSRGTGSYGYTF. V is TRBV4-3 and J is TRBJ1-2; 8 nucleotides agree with TRBD1. Germline-derived CDR1 and CDR2 are LGHNA and YSLEER. V lost 4 bases and J lost 4; bases outside the gene matches: 5. The CDR3 has 14 residues.

This clone occurred a few times. The chain couples TRBV11-3 to TRBJ1-1, with D possibly matching TRBD1 (6 bases). CDR1 and CDR2 (germline): SGHNT, YENEEA. The ends were cut back, 6 bases at V and 11 bases at J, with 22 bases in the middle. CDR3 size: 14 residues. The CDR3 loop is CASSRKGEFFEAFF. The CDR3 DNA reads TGTGCCAGCAGTCGGAAGGGGGAATTTTTTGAGGCTTTCTTT.

V usage is TRBV27 and J usage is TRBJ1-1; 8 nucleotides align to TRBD1. Germline V lookup: CDR1 MNHEY, CDR2 SMNVEV (reference sequence). V trimming: 4 bases; J trimming: 4 bases; junction bases outside the gene matches: 5. The CDR3 totals 14 residues. The CDR3 DNA reads TGTGCCAGCAGTTCCTGGACAGGGTTCACTGAAGCTTTCTTT. Translated, it gives CASSSWTGFTEAFF.

This chain links TRBV19 with TRBJ2-5, with D perhaps matching TRBD2 (5 bases). Trimming pared 4 bases from V and 2 bases from J, leaving 14 bases between. Germline assignment: CDR1 LNHDA and CDR2 SQIVND (reference sequence). This CDR3 has 15 residues. The DNA of the CDR3 is TGTGCCAGTAGTAGCCCGGGTGGAGGACAAGAGACCCAGTACTTC. This sequence encodes CASSSPGGGQETQYF.

The J gene is TRBJ2-1, the V gene TRBV19, with 12 bases identical to TRBD2. CDR3 size: 15 residues. V gave up 6 bases and J gave up 10 bases; unmatched junction bases: 10. The germline V gene has CDR1 LNHDA and CDR2 SQIVND (reference sequence). This CDR3 reads CASRRLAGDLSEQFF. Written as DNA, the CDR3 is TGTGCCAGTAGGAGACTAGCGGGAGATCTATCGGAGCAGTTCTTC.

V and J are TRBV7-6 and TRBJ2-7, with TRBD1 matching 12 bases. CDR3 length equals 14 residues. The trim removed 5 bases at V and 3 bases at J, leaving 2 bases unmatched. Germline V CDR1 and CDR2: SGHVS, FNYEAQ. The CDR3 region is CASSRDRGHYEQYF. For the CDR3, the DNA is TGTGCCAGCAGCCGGGACAGGGGGCACTACGAGCAGTACTTC.

The CDR3 reads CASSPAAGRGVYEQYF. In DNA form, the CDR3 reads TGCGCCAGCAGCCCAGCGGCCGGGAGAGGGGTATACGAGCAGTACTTC. J is TRBJ2-7 and V is TRBV4-3; a weak D match, TRBD2 (6 bases). V was cut by 4 bases and J by 4 bases, with 20 bases left in between. The CDR3 contains 16 residues. In germline, CDR1 is LGHNA, CDR2 YSLEER.

This chain joins TRBV25-1 and TRBJ2-1; D is unclear. Trimming shortened V by 0 bases and J by 8 bases, and 11 bases separated the two germline ends. Germline values: CDR1 MGHDK, CDR2 SYGVNS. The CDR3 is 14 residues long. CDR3 residues: CASSEYGRSDEQFF. The CDR3 nucleotides are TGTGCCAGCAGTGAATATGGGCGGAGCGATGAGCAGTTCTTC.

This clone appeared a few times. The rearrangement joins TRBV6-5 to TRBJ1-6; 8 bases fit TRBD1. Trimming removed 2 bases from V and 10 bases from J; junction bases left unmatched: 7. The length of the CDR3 is 15 residues. Looked up from germline, CDR1 is MNHEY and CDR2 is SVGAGI. CDR3 sequence reads: CASSYGDRGGSPLHF. CDR3 nucleotide sequence: TGTGCCAGCAGTTACGGTGACAGGGGAGGATCACCCCTCCACTTT.

The rearrangement uses TRBV19 and TRBJ2-6; D is uncertain. The CDR3 sequence is 14 residues long. From germline, CDR1 is LNHDA and CDR2 SQIVND (reference sequence). The V end was cut by 4 bases, the J end by 0 bases, with 4 bases between. This CDR3 reads CASSTGSGANVLTF. The CDR3 DNA is TGTGCCAGTAGTACGGGCTCTGGGGCCAACGTCCTGACTTTC.

V and J are TRBV5-1 and TRBJ2-3; D possibly uses TRBD1 or TRBD2 (5 bases each). CDR1 is SGHRS and CDR2 is YFSETQ in the germline V gene. The length of the CDR3 is 14 residues. V dropped 4 bases and J dropped 0 bases, with 9 bases sitting between them. Here the CDR3 DNA reads TGCGCCAGCAGCCGGGACGGTAGCACAGATACGCAGTATTTT. As protein: CASSRDGSTDTQYF.

This clone has only one observation. CDR3 amino acids: CSGELAGGPNEQFF. CDR3 coding DNA: TGCAGCGGAGAACTAGCGGGAGGGCCTAATGAGCAGTTCTTC. The rearrangement joins TRBV29-1 to TRBJ2-1; 13 nucleotides align to TRBD2. The V gene end was trimmed by 7 bases and the J gene end by 7 bases; junction bases not matched to a gene: 7. Germline V gives CDR1 SQVTM, CDR2 ANQGSEA. The length of the CDR3 is 14 residues.

This clone has a handful of counts. CDR3 amino acids: CASSGDRGGYEKLFF. In DNA form, the CDR3 reads TGTGCCAGCAGTGGAGACAGGGGGGGGTATGAAAAACTGTTTTTT. This rearrangement joins TRBV2 to TRBJ1-4; 9 bases line up with TRBD1. Germline V gene lookup returns CDR1 SNHLY and CDR2 FYNNEI. CDR3 length: 15 residues. J gave up 6 bases and V 4 bases, and 6 bases lay outside the gene matches.

V gene TRBV5-1 combines with J gene TRBJ1-3; 7 positions agree with TRBD1. CDR1 is SGHRS and CDR2 is YFSETQ in the germline V gene. Trimming removed 4 bases from V and 3 bases from J; junction bases left unmatched: 7. This CDR3 has 15 amino acids. As DNA, the CDR3 is TGCGCCAGCAGCAGAGAAGGGGGCGTTGGAAACACCATATATTTT. Translation: CASSREGGVGNTIYF.